This entry concerns a single T cell receptor (beta chain). Antigen specificity is unknown. Germline loops: CDR1 MGHDK, CDR2 SYGVNS. The CDR3 contains 15 residues. Between the trimmed V and J ends, which lost 6 bases and 5 bases, there was a span of 19 bases. This sample is part of a study of cytomegalovirus exposure and HLA in healthy donors. Background on the study: Counted in an early data release were approximately 80 million unique TCRs from HLA-typed donors.

Study-wide results and caveats: In a later analysis, productive TCRs from donors in an Asian-associated ancestry cluster reportedly carried fewer N-insertions than the cohort mean. Reported findings show TCR beta sequences accurately forecast HLA-A and HLA-B alleles in most subjects. Later analysis showed most CMV-associated TCR beta chains appearing HLA-restricted.

The PCR used 60 Vbeta and 13 Jbeta primers. Data came from immunoSEQ multiplex PCR; TCRdb stores just in-frame clones and leaves some out. The sample records roughly 100,000 clones, roughly 82% being singletons. The clonotype originates from a man in his fifties or sixties in good health and CMV-seronegative. The sequenced material came from PBMCs. The chain combines TRBV25-1 with TRBJ2-5; possibly TRBD1 for D (6 bases). This chain's CDR3 is CASSPPQGFQETQYF. CDR3 sequence (DNA): TGTGCCAGCAGCCCCCCCCAGGGGTTTCAGGAGACCCAGTACTTC.